What follows is one T cell receptor (beta chain) and its context. The sample is drawn from a study of blood T cell repertoires in COVID-19. Across the study: Sites in the United States, Italy and Spain provided acute and convalescent COVID-19 samples. Sources were T cells, B-cell-depleted T cells, or PBMCs; the material itself was cDNA or gDNA.

TCRdb's copy holds only in-frame clones and misses some; the assay was immunoSEQ multiplex PCR. The table has over 200,000 clones, roughly 85% seen once. The trim removed 5 bases at V and 0 bases at J, leaving 7 bases unmatched. Germline V CDR1 and CDR2: SGHTA, FQGNSA. The CDR3 extends over 16 amino acids. The TCR comes from a woman between 18 and 30 years old who had recovered from COVID-19. Sequencing was performed on peripheral blood. The chain is built from TRBV7-2 and TRBJ2-7, with TRBD2 matching over 10 bases. The CDR3 sequence: CASSEPTSGFSYEQYF. The CDR3 bases are TGTGCCAGCAGCGAACCGACTAGCGGGTTCTCCTACGAGCAGTACTTC.